One T cell receptor beta chain is described in this entry. This entry belongs to a study of human T cells and chemical hapten exposure. The CDR3 is made up of 14 amino acids. V lost 3 bases and J 8 bases, leaving 14 bases between the germline ends. Time point specified: patch test 3, about 24 weeks after DPC sensitization. Described treatment: therapeutic diphenylcyclopropenone sensitization with weekly scalp DPC. In every case, blood was obtained before the patch test was applied. TCRdb reprocessed the RACE reads via MiXCR and lists one record per CDR3 protein. This table holds 95,000 to 150,000 distinct CDR3 sequences, about 11% found once.

This sequence joins TRBV12-3 or TRBV12-4 and TRBJ2-1; TRBD1 is a possible D gene (7 bases). The sequencing here drew on whole blood, taken in connection with sensitization to the hapten diphenylcyclopropenone (DPC). The receptor comes from a woman between 45 and 60 years old with alopecia areata. Some clones in this sample may be carry-over from other donors' samples. The CDR3 spells CASSFGGQSDEQFF. DNA for the CDR3: TGTGCCAGCAGTTTCGGGGGACAGTCGGATGAGCAGTTCTTC.